One and the same sample provided the 32 T cell receptor beta chains below, sequenced in a study of blood T cell repertoires in COVID-19 (dated by TCRdb to 2018 to 2020). Library preparation was by the immunoSEQ multiplex PCR assay. Entries here come from immuneACCESS through TCRdb and include only in-frame sequences with V and J called. Some clones fail to appear in such tables; in the studies checked, an unresolved V gene covers under half of the shortfall, and the cause of the remainder is unknown. The sample table lists 300,000 or so clones, 80% to 90% of them with a count of one. 3% to 4.5% of the sample is held by the ten biggest clonotypes. Sequenced: peripheral blood. All receptors come from a woman aged 40 to 50 with acute or convalescent COVID-19.

The chain couples TRBV9 to TRBJ2-1; 11 positions agree with TRBD2. The CDR3 has 16 amino acids. V lost 4 bases and J lost 0; bases outside the gene matches: 3. Germline-derived CDR1 and CDR2 are SGDLS and YYNGEE. The CDR3 sequence is CASSTSGGSSYNEQFF. For the CDR3, the DNA is TGTGCCAGCAGCACTAGCGGGGGCAGCTCCTACAATGAGCAGTTCTTC.

This clone showed up just once. The chain employs TRBV30 and TRBJ2-3; TRBD2 might be the D (5 bases). Germline-derived CDR1 and CDR2 are GTSNPN and SVGIG (reference sequence). The ends were cut back, 2 bases at V and 3 bases at J, with 15 bases in the middle. CDR3 length: 15 amino acids. This chain's CDR3 is CAWSRTRILTDTQYF. The CDR3 DNA is TGTGCCTGGAGTCGGACTCGTATCTTAACAGATACGCAGTATTTT. The whole variable domain, remainder taken from reference TRBV30 and TRBJ2-3, is SQTIHQWPATLVQPVGSPLSLECTVEGTSNPNLYWYRQAAGRGLQLLFYSVGIGQISSEVPQNLSASRPQDRQFILSSKKLLLSDSGFYLCAWSRTRILTDTQYFGPGTRLTVL.

The chain combines TRBV7-3 with TRBJ2-2; D is unclear. The germline CDR1 and CDR2 sequences are SGHTA and FQGTGA. V was pared by 1 base and J by 4 bases, with 10 bases between. The length of the CDR3 is 15 residues. In nucleotides, the CDR3 is TGTGCCAGCAGCTTAAAATCGGGTGCCACCGGGGAGCTGTTTTTT. Translated: CASSLKSGATGELFF.

This chain uses TRBV5-1 with TRBJ2-6; D possibly corresponds to TRBD2 (6 bases). Germline V gene sequence: CDR1 SGHRS, CDR2 YFSETQ. V was trimmed by 0 bases and J by 0 bases, leaving 19 bases between them. CDR3 length: 20 amino acids. For the CDR3, the DNA is TGCGCCAGCAGCTTGGGGGGGGACCTCCTTATACGCTCTGGGGCCAACGTCCTGACTTTC. Translated, it gives CASSLGGDLLIRSGANVLTF.

This sequence joins TRBV5-6 and TRBJ2-7; D gene ambiguous. Germline V lookup: CDR1 SGHDT, CDR2 YYEEEE. The CDR3 runs to 12 residues. Trimming pared 1 base from V and 7 bases from J, leaving 9 bases between. The DNA for the CDR3 is TGTGCCAGCAGCTTGAACGGTCGGGAGCAGTACGTC. Its protein product is CASSLNGREQYV.

This clone was seen a single time. The chain links TRBV7-7 to TRBJ2-1, with a weak D call TRBD2 (5 bases). This CDR3 is 15 amino acids long. The V end was cut by 5 bases, the J end by 2 bases, with 13 bases between. Germline assignment: CDR1 SSHAT and CDR2 FNYEAQ (reference sequence). The CDR3 loop reads CASSPRDSTYNEQFF. The CDR3 DNA is TGTGCCAGCAGCCCCCGGGATTCAACCTACAATGAGCAGTTCTTC.

The gene calls are TRBV11-3 and TRBJ2-5; 7 bases line up with TRBD1. Germline CDR1 and CDR2: SGHNT and YENEEA. This CDR3 spans 15 amino acids. V lost 9 bases to trimming and J lost 2 bases; unmatched junction nucleotides: 12. CDR3 region: CASSPGTDNQETQYF. CDR3 DNA sequence: TGTGCCAGTTCACCTGGGACAGACAATCAAGAGACCCAGTACTTC.

The chain links TRBV19 to TRBJ1-2; the D is unclear. The CDR3 runs 12 residues. The V gene's germline CDR1 is LNHDA and CDR2 SQIVND (reference sequence). V was trimmed by 5 bases and J by 6 bases, leaving 10 bases between them. The CDR3 is CASSFGGNGYTF. CDR3 sequence (DNA): TGTGCCAGTAGTTTCGGAGGGAATGGCTACACCTTC.

This clone was observed once. The V and J genes are TRBV3-1 (or the pseudogene TRBV3-2) and TRBJ1-2; D is possibly TRBD1 (6 bases). This CDR3 has 16 residues. Germline-derived CDR1 and CDR2 are LGHDT and YNNKEL (reference sequence). The ends were cut back, 1 base at V and 4 bases at J, with 16 bases in the middle. The CDR3 loop is CASSQGPGEWGYGYTF. The CDR3 nucleotides read TGTGCCAGCAGCCAAGGACCAGGGGAATGGGGCTATGGCTACACCTTC.

The gene calls are TRBV7-8 and TRBJ1-1, with D tentatively TRBD1 (6 bases). V shed 1 base and J shed 7 bases, with 19 bases lying between them. Germline V gene sequence: CDR1 SGHVS, CDR2 FQNEAQ. This CDR3 region has 16 residues. The CDR3 nucleotides read TGTGCCAGCAGCTTAGTTGGGGGGGCCACCGGCAGTGAAGCTTTCTTT. This sequence encodes CASSLVGGATGSEAFF.

The chain combines TRBV14 with TRBJ2-3; the D gene is possibly TRBD2 (7 bases). Trimming shortened V by 0 bases and J by 1 base, and 20 bases separated the two germline ends. Germline CDR1 is SGHDN and CDR2 is FVKESK. The CDR3 runs to 19 residues. CDR3 residues: CASSQDNWAGGLGTDTQYF. The CDR3 nucleotides are TGTGCCAGCAGCCAAGATAATTGGGCCGGGGGGCTCGGCACAGATACGCAGTATTTT.

The rearrangement joins TRBV6-6 to TRBJ1-3, with 9 bases identical to TRBD1. With 2 bases clipped from V and 4 bases from J, the junction kept 6 bases outside the gene matches. The CDR3 is 16 amino acids. Germline lookup yields CDR1 MNHNY and CDR2 SVGAGI (reference sequence). For the CDR3, the DNA is TGTGCCAGCAGTTACATGTCCGGGACAGGGGGAAACACCATATATTTT. It encodes CASSYMSGTGGNTIYF.

This chain connects TRBV5-1 to TRBJ1-6, with D hard to call. From germline, CDR1 is SGHRS and CDR2 YFSETQ. V dropped 6 bases and J dropped 6 bases, with 16 bases sitting between them. This CDR3 has 15 amino acids. In nucleotides, the CDR3 is TGCGCCAGCATAGCAGAACCCTCAAGTAATTCACCCCTCCACTTT. Amino acids: CASIAEPSSNSPLHF.

The rearrangement joins TRBV11-2 to TRBJ2-7; possible D gene TRBD2, 7 bases. This CDR3 contains 15 residues. Trimming stripped 0 bases from V and 5 bases from J, with 14 bases between. Germline CDR1 is SGHAT and CDR2 is FQNNGV. CDR3 loop: CASSLEVGGPHEQYV. CDR3 in DNA: TGTGCCAGCAGCTTAGAAGTGGGGGGGCCGCACGAGCAGTACGTC.

V gene TRBV27 combines with J gene TRBJ1-1; D remains ambiguous. CDR1 MNHEY and CDR2 SMNVEV come from the germline V gene (reference sequence). The CDR3 is made up of 14 amino acids. V lost 4 bases, J lost 1 base, and 10 bases lay in between. In DNA, the CDR3 is TGTGCCAGCAGTTCCCCGGGAACGAACACTGAAGCTTTCTTT. It yields the protein CASSSPGTNTEAFF.

The chain carries TRBV6-5 and TRBJ1-1; tentative D call: TRBD1 (6 bases). This CDR3 comprises 12 residues. Per germline, CDR1 MNHEY and CDR2 SVGAGI. The V end lost 6 bases, the J end lost 4 bases, and 9 bases lay between the germline ends. CDR3 bases: TGTGCCAGCAGCCCGGACAGCACTGAAGCTTTCTTT. Its translation is CASSPDSTEAFF.

The chain combines TRBV5-1 with TRBJ2-2; D remains ambiguous. Per the germline V gene, CDR1 is SGHRS and CDR2 is YFSETQ. Trimming stripped 1 base from V and 1 base from J, with 5 bases between. This CDR3 comprises 14 residues. CDR3 residues: CASSLRRNTGELFF. DNA of the CDR3: TGCGCCAGCAGCTTGCGCAGGAACACCGGGGAGCTGTTTTTT.

This sequence joins TRBV10-3 and TRBJ2-1; 8 bases are a match to TRBD2. With 4 bases clipped from V and 9 bases from J, the junction kept 5 bases outside the gene matches. The CDR3 runs to 13 residues. Germline CDR1 and CDR2: ENHRY and SYGVKD. CDR3 DNA: TGTGCCATCAGTGTAACCGGGACTAGTGAGCAGTTCTTC. It encodes CAISVTGTSEQFF.

V gene TRBV9 combines with J gene TRBJ1-1; weak D call: TRBD1 (5 bases). Per germline, CDR1 SGDLS and CDR2 YYNGEE. The length of the CDR3 is 15 residues. Trimming cost V 2 bases and J 0 bases, with 11 bases left between them. CDR3 sequence reads: CASSVSSRVNTEAFF. The CDR3 region has the DNA TGTGCCAGCAGCGTGAGTAGCAGGGTGAACACTGAAGCTTTCTTT.

The gene calls are TRBV18 and TRBJ1-5; 9 nucleotides align to TRBD1. V lost 6 bases, J lost 0 bases, and 15 bases stayed unmatched. The CDR3 is made up of 19 amino acids. Germline V CDR1 and CDR2: KGHSH, LQKENI. CDR3 coding DNA: TGTGCCAGCTCCCTCCTCGGGACAGGGAAAGGGGGTAGCAATCAGCCCCAGCATTTT. It is translated as CASSLLGTGKGGSNQPQHF.

The chain employs TRBV12-3 or TRBV12-4 and TRBJ1-2, with D maybe TRBD1 (5 bases). The length of the CDR3 is 13 residues. V lost 7 bases, J lost 4 bases, and 13 bases lay in between. As DNA, the CDR3 is TGTGCCAGCACCCATGGACAAGCCTATGGCTACACCTTC. It translates to CASTHGQAYGYTF.

V and J are TRBV19 and TRBJ2-1, with TRBD1 as a possible D gene (6 bases). Germline assignment: CDR1 LNHDA and CDR2 SQIVND (reference sequence). The CDR3 loop spans 17 amino acids. The ends were cut back, 7 bases at V and 0 bases at J, with 19 bases in the middle. The CDR3 loop is CASKPYGQISSYNEQFF. The CDR3 bases are TGTGCCAGTAAACCATATGGACAGATAAGCTCCTACAATGAGCAGTTCTTC.

The V gene is TRBV6-5, the J gene TRBJ1-6; unclear D gene. CDR1 MNHEY and CDR2 SVGAGI come from the germline V gene. Trimming shortened V by 2 bases and J by 5 bases, and 10 bases separated the two germline ends. The CDR3 length is 15 residues. The CDR3 DNA reads as TGTGCCAGCAGTTACGGGCCCAGTAATAATTCACCCCTCCACTTT. Its translation: CASSYGPSNNSPLHF.

This clone was observed once. The V gene is TRBV19, the J gene TRBJ1-1; the match to TRBD1 covers 7 bases. The CDR3 totals 16 residues. The V segment lost 5 bases and the J segment 1 base; nucleotides outside the gene matches: 10. Looked up from germline, CDR1 is LNHDA and CDR2 is SQIVND (reference sequence). Here the CDR3 DNA reads TGTGCCAGTAGTTCCTCCTCCAGGGGGAGGAACACTGAAGCTTTCTTT. Its protein product is CASSSSSRGRNTEAFF.

The rearrangement links TRBV27 to TRBJ1-2; 8 bases align to TRBD1. The CDR3 has 16 residues. Germline V gene data show CDR1 as MNHEY and CDR2 as SMNVEV (reference sequence). V was clipped by 3 bases and J by 8 bases; unmatched bases: 14. CDR3 region: CASSFGTGNRPDGYTF. CDR3 DNA: TGTGCCAGCAGTTTCGGGACAGGCAACAGACCCGACGGCTACACCTTC.

J is TRBJ1-2 and V is TRBV30, with D unclear. The CDR3 runs to 12 residues. V was cut by 0 bases and J by 7 bases, with 9 bases left in between. Germline CDR1 and CDR2: GTSNPN and SVGIG (reference sequence). CDR3 protein: CAWSVIRGGYTF. The CDR3 nucleotides are TGTGCCTGGAGTGTGATCCGGGGTGGCTACACCTTC.

This chain connects TRBV6-6 to TRBJ1-1; tentatively, D is TRBD1 (6 bases). In germline, CDR1 is MNHNY, CDR2 SVGAGI (reference sequence). V lost 5 bases and J 1 base, leaving 11 bases between the germline ends. The length of the CDR3 is 14 residues. CDR3 in DNA: TGTGCCAGCAGTCCCGGGACAAGGAACACTGAAGCTTTCTTT. Encoded protein: CASSPGTRNTEAFF.

The CDR3 region has the DNA TGTGCCAGCAGCTGGGGGCGGAACACTGAAGCTTTCTTT. It specifies CASSWGRNTEAFF. V usage is TRBV27 and J usage is TRBJ1-1; maybe TRBD1 (6 bases). The CDR3 is 13 amino acids. Trimming pared 6 bases from V and 1 base from J, leaving 9 bases between. Per the germline V gene, CDR1 is MNHEY and CDR2 is SMNVEV (reference sequence).

The chain recombines TRBV6-6 with TRBJ2-5; 8 bases match TRBD2. The length of the CDR3 is 15 residues. Germline V gives CDR1 MNHNY, CDR2 SVGAGI (reference sequence). Trimming cost V 6 bases and J 3 bases; bases outside gene matches: 9. The CDR3 region has the DNA TGTGCCAGCAGCCCCGGGCGGGGGGCAAAAGAGACCCAGTACTTC. Protein product: CASSPGRGAKETQYF.

J is TRBJ1-5 and V is TRBV7-8, with 7 bases that match TRBD1. With V trimmed by 5 bases and J by 3 bases, 7 bases remained unmatched. This CDR3 is built from 15 residues. CDR1 and CDR2 from the germline V gene are SGHVS and FQNEAQ. The CDR3 DNA sequence: TGTGCCAGCAGCCCGGGACAGCAATTCAATCAGCCCCAGCATTTT. This translates into CASSPGQQFNQPQHF.

The chain uses TRBV7-6 and TRBJ2-2; 8 nucleotides line up with TRBD2. The junction had 7 bases not matched to a gene; V was cut back by 1 base and J by 0 bases. The CDR3 is 18 residues long. CDR1 SGHVS and CDR2 FNYEAQ come from the germline V gene. CDR3 region: CASSLVVNGGANTGELFF. CDR3 coding DNA: TGTGCCAGCAGCTTAGTAGTTAACGGGGGGGCGAACACCGGGGAGCTGTTTTTT.

The chain recombines TRBV20-1 with TRBJ1-2; D unresolved. The CDR3 is 10 residues long. Germline CDR1 DFQATT, CDR2 SNEGSKA (reference sequence). V was trimmed by 5 bases and J by 6 bases, leaving 7 bases between them. The CDR3 nucleotides are TGCAGTGCTTATGAGAATGGCTACACCTTC. Protein: CSAYENGYTF.